A single sample gave rise to the 6 T cell receptor beta chains below, sequenced in a study of T-cell memory formation after mild COVID-19. TCRdb analysed the 5' RACE reads with MiXCR anew, one entry per CDR3 protein. The top ten hold under 15% of the sample, which has roughly 560,000 distinct CDR3 sequences, around 21% seen once. Material for sequencing was PBMCs or a T cell subset sorted from them (not recorded which). The receptors come from an adult woman who had mild COVID-19 (a few samples of this study predate the infection). Cell type and time point are not known.

In DNA, the CDR3 is TGTGCCAGCTCACCGCCGTCGAGCTACTACGAGCAGTACTTC. Translated, it gives CASSPPSSYYEQYF. V is TRBV18 and J is TRBJ2-7, with D unresolved. In germline, CDR1 is KGHSH, CDR2 LQKENI. CDR3 length: 14 amino acids. Trimming removed 3 bases from V and 3 bases from J, with 12 bases in between.

This clonotype was recorded a few times. V gene TRBV5-1 combines with J gene TRBJ2-7; TRBD1 aligns across 7 bases. The junction had 4 bases not matched to a gene; V was cut back by 4 bases and J by 3 bases. This CDR3 has 13 residues. CDR1 is SGHRS and CDR2 is YFSETQ in the germline V gene. The CDR3 reads CASSATGNYEQYF. DNA of the CDR3: TGCGCCAGCAGCGCGACAGGGAACTACGAGCAGTACTTC. Full variable domain (outside the CDR3, taken from reference TRBV5-1 and TRBJ2-7): KAGVTQTPRYLIKTRGQQVTLSCSPISGHRSVSWYQQTPGQGLQFLFEYFSETQRNKGNFPGRFSGRQFSNSRSEMNVSTLELGDSALYLCASSATGNYEQYFGPGTRLTVT.

This clonotype has only a few counts. The rearrangement joins TRBV19 to TRBJ2-2; tentatively, D is TRBD2 (7 bases). Per the germline V gene, CDR1 is LNHDA and CDR2 is SQIVND (reference sequence). This CDR3 has 14 amino acids. V was shortened by 7 bases and J by 6 bases, with 15 bases between the two germline ends. Here the CDR3 reads CASTLGGGPGELFF. For the CDR3, the DNA is TGTGCCAGTACCCTAGGCGGGGGCCCCGGGGAGCTGTTTTTT.

In this sample, this clonotype turned up once. This rearrangement joins TRBV29-1 to TRBJ2-6, with a tentative D call TRBD1 (6 bases). The germline V gene encodes CDR1 SQVTM and CDR2 ANQGSEA. This CDR3 spans 19 amino acids. V was shortened by 7 bases and J by 0 bases, with 25 bases between the two germline ends. The CDR3 DNA sequence: TGCAGCGCTAGAATAGGGGGTTTAAGAAAGAACTCTGGGGCCAACGTCCTGACTTTC. This sequence encodes CSARIGGLRKNSGANVLTF. The variable domain in full, with the rest retrieved from reference TRBV29-1 and TRBJ2-6, is SAVISQKPSRDICQRGTSLTIQCQVDSQVTMMFWYRQQPGQSLTLIATANQGSEATYESGFVIDKFPISRPNLTFSTLTVSNMSPEDSSIYLCSARIGGLRKNSGANVLTFGAGSRLTVL.

Many counts were recorded for this clonotype. The gene calls are TRBV5-1 and TRBJ2-1; unclear D gene. V was clipped by 0 bases and J by 6 bases, with 10 bases between them. CDR1 and CDR2 from the germline V gene are SGHRS and YFSETQ. The CDR3 is made up of 14 amino acids. The CDR3 protein is CASSLGDYANEQFF. The DNA of the CDR3 is TGCGCCAGCAGCTTGGGGGATTACGCCAATGAGCAGTTCTTC.

The V and J genes are TRBV4-2 and TRBJ2-7, with D possibly being TRBD1 (5 bases). Deletions cut 5 bases from V and 0 bases from J, with 14 bases between. Per germline, CDR1 LGHNA and CDR2 YNFKEQ. The CDR3 contains 15 residues. The CDR3 loop is CASSGGRVSSYEQYF. CDR3 coding DNA: TGTGCCAGCAGCGGCGGCAGGGTTAGCTCCTACGAGCAGTACTTC.